This T cell receptor beta chain stems from a study of T cells in Graves' hyperthyroidism and ophthalmopathy. Overall study context: Pretreatment peripheral blood was obtained at initial diagnosis. Findings and limits, study-wide: The authors' 13 V-J model separated ophthalmopathy from stable hyperthyroidism.

The CDR3 consists of 14 residues. The V end was cut by 6 bases, the J end by 0 bases, with 13 bases between. Per germline, CDR1 DFQATT and CDR2 SNEGSKA (reference sequence). Clinicians diagnosed patients from clinical symptoms, serum thyroxine and TRAb, thyroid ultrasound and orbital computed tomography. TCR beta CDR3 region amplification was performed from RNA transcripts. Primed by the HTBI set, a first-round RT-PCR was run on the TCR CDR3. TCRdb processed the multiplex PCR reads anew with MiXCR; each CDR3 protein has one entry. The sample consists of 300,000 to 450,000 distinct CDR3 sequences, approximately 18% of them appearing once. This clonotype was recorded a few times. The antigen is undetermined.

The chain carries TRBV20-1 and TRBJ2-3; a weak D match, TRBD1 (5 bases). This sequence originates from a man between 18 and 35 years old with Graves' ophthalmopathy. The material sequenced was blood. The CDR3 sequence is CSAPRVRSTDTQYF. Here the CDR3 DNA reads TGCAGTGCCCCCAGGGTGAGGAGCACAGATACGCAGTATTTT.